The clone carrying this TCR beta chain has just a few counts. Its antigen is as yet unknown. This entry comes from a study of blood T cells in healthy people across ages. Notes on the study in general: Donors of long life had a larger count of naive CD4+ cells and greater diversity than aged donors. In these data, TCR beta diversity tracked strongly with naive T cell percentage. Conclusively comparing naive with antigen-experienced cells was impossible with unsorted PBMCs.

V dropped 2 bases and J dropped 2 bases, with 12 bases sitting between them. Germline V gene lookup returns CDR1 SGHVS and CDR2 FNYEAQ. The CDR3 has 15 amino acids. It was with a sample-barcoded 5' primer and a J-beta primer mix that a second PCR of roughly 7 to 12 cycles was run. A tag from a template-switch adaptor with 12 random nucleotides marked each cDNA molecule. TCRdb processed the 5' RACE reads anew with MiXCR; each CDR3 protein has one entry. The sample includes roughly 900,000 distinct CDR3 sequences, around 28% seen only once; the top ten take around 15%. The rearrangement links TRBV7-6 to TRBJ1-1; D uncertain. This sequence originates from a woman of 80 years or more in good health. Sequencing used blood. The CDR3 protein is CASSLRNAPNTEAFF. In nucleotides, the CDR3 is TGTGCCAGCAGCTTAAGGAACGCGCCCAACACTGAAGCTTTCTTT.